This T cell receptor beta chain was profiled in a study of shared clonotypes between healthy human individuals. On the study more broadly: CD4 naive cells filled three plates per donor, CD4 memory three, CD8 naive two and CD8 memory one.

A word on this clone: The antigen is not known.

Donors included only healthy HIV-negative adults lacking recent acute infections or vaccinations. Clones were sequenced by immunoSEQ multiplex PCR, and TCRdb holds only the in-frame ones, with some missing. The data hold 1,100,000 or so clones, with approximately 78% observed a single time. Regarding the study as a whole: Clonotypes shared by all four donors outscored non-shared clonotypes in generation probability. Rarefaction analysis demonstrated incomplete sorted-subset sequencing notwithstanding large depth.

CDR1 and CDR2 from the germline V gene are MRHNA and SNTAGT. The V gene end was trimmed by 7 bases and the J gene end by 0 bases; junction bases not matched to a gene: 11. There are 17 residues in the CDR3. The rearrangement uses TRBV6-4 and TRBJ1-3; the match to TRBD1 covers 8 bases. The sequence was collected from a man aged 18 to 30 in good health. Some clones in this sample may be carry-over from other donors' samples. Sample: memory CD4+ T cells from PBMCs. Subset denoted: CD45RA-negative fraction. The CDR3 loop is CASTRRDRKRSGNTIYF. The CDR3 nucleotides read TGTGCCAGCACCCGCCGGGACAGGAAACGCTCTGGAAACACCATATATTTT.